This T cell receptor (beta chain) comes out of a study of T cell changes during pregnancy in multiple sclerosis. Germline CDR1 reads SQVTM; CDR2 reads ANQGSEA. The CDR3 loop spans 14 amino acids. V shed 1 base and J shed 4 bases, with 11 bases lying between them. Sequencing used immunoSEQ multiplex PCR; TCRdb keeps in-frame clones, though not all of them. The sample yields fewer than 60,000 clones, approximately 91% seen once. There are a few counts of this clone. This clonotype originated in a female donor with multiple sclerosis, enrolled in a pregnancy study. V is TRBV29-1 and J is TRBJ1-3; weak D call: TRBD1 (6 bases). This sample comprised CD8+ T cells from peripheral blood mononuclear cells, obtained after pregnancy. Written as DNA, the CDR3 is TGCAGCGTTGAAGTTGGGGGCTCAGGAAACACCATATATTTT. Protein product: CSVEVGGSGNTIYF.